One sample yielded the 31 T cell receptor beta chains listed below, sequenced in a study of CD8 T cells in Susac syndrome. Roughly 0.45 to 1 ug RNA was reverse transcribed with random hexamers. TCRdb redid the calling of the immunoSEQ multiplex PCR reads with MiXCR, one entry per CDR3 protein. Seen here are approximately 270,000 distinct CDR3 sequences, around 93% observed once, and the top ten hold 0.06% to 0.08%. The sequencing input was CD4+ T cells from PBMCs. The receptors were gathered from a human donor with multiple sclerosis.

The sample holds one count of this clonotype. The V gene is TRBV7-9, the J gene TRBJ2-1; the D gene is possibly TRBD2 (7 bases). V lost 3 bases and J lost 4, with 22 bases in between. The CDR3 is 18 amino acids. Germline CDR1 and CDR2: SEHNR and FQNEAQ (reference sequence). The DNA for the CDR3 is TGTGCCAGCAGCTTCGGTGGGGGGGGGCCTAGTCGGTACAATGAGCAGTTCTTC. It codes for CASSFGGGGPSRYNEQFF.

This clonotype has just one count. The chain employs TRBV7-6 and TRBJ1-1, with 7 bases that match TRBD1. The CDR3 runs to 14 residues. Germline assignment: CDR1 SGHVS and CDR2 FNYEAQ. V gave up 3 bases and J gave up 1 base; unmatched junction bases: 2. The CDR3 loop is CASSFGTANTEAFF. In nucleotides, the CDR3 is TGTGCCAGCAGCTTTGGGACAGCGAACACTGAAGCTTTCTTT.

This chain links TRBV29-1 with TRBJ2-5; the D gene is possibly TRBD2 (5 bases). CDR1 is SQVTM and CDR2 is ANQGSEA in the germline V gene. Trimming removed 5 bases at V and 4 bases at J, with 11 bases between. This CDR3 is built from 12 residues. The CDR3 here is CSVPTRGETQYF. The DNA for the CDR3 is TGCAGCGTTCCCACTAGAGGAGAGACCCAGTACTTC.

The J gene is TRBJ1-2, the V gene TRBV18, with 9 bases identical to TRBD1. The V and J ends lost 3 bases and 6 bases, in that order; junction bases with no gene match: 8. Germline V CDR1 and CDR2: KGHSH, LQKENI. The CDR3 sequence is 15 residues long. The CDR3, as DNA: TGTGCCAGCTCACCCCAGGGACAGGGTGTACATGGCTACACCTTC. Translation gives CASSPQGQGVHGYTF.

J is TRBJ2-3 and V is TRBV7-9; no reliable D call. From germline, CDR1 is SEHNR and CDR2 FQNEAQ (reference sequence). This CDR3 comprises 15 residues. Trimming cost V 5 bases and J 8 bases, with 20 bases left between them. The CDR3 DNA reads TGTGCCAGCAGCCCACCGGGCCACCCGGGCGGTACGCAGTATTTT. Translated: CASSPPGHPGGTQYF.

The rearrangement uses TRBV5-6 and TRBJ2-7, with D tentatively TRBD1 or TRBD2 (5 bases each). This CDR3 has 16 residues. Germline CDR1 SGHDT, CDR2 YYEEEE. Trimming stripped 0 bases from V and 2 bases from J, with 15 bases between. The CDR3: CASSLGGGQPTYEQYF. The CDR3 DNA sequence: TGTGCCAGCAGCTTGGGTGGGGGTCAGCCAACCTACGAGCAGTACTTC. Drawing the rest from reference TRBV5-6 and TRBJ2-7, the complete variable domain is DAGVTQSPTHLIKTRGQQVTLRCSPKSGHDTVSWYQQALGQGPQFIFQYYEEEERQRGNFPDRFSGHQFPNYSSELNVNALLLGDSALYLCASSLGGGQPTYEQYFGPGTRLTVT.

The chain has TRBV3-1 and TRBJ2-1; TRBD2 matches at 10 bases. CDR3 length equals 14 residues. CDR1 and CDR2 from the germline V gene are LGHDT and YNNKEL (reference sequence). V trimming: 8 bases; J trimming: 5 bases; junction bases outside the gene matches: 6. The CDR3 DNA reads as TGTGCCAGCCTAAGCGGGGGGGCAAACAATGAGCAGTTCTTC. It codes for CASLSGGANNEQFF.

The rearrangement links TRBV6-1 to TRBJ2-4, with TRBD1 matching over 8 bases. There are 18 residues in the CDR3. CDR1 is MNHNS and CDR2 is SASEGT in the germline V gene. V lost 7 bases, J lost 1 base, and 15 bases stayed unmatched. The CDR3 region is CASTSDSGGAPAKNIQYF. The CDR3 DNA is TGTGCCAGCACGAGTGACTCAGGGGGCGCCCCGGCCAAAAACATTCAGTACTTC.

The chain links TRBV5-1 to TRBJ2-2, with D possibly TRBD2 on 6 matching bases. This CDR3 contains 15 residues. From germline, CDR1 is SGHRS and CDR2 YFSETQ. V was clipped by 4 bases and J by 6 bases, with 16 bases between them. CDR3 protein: CASSLRLERAGELFF. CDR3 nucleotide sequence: TGCGCCAGCAGCCTAAGACTAGAGCGGGCCGGGGAGCTGTTTTTT.

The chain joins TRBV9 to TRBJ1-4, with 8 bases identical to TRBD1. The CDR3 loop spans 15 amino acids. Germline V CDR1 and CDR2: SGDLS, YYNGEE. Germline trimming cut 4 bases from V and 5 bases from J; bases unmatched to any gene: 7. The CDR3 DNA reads TGTGCCAGCAGCCCCAGACAGGGGTGGAATGAAAAACTGTTTTTT. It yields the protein CASSPRQGWNEKLFF.

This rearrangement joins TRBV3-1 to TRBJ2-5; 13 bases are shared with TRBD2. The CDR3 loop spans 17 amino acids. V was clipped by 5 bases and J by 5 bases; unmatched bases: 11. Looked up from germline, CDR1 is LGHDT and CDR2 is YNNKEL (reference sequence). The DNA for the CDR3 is TGTGCCAGCAGCTCCGGGACTAGCGGGATTGGTCCGGAGACCCAGTACTTC. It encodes CASSSGTSGIGPETQYF.

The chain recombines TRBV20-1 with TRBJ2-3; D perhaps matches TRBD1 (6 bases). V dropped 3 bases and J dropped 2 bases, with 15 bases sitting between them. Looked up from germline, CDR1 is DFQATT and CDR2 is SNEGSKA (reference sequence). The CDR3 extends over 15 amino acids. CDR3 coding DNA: TGCAGTGCTAGTAGTCCAGGGGCAAACACAGATACGCAGTATTTT. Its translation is CSASSPGANTDTQYF.

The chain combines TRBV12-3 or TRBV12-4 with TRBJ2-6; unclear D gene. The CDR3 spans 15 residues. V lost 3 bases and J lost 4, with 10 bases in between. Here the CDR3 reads CASSFWGIGANVLTF. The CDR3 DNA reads TGTGCCAGCAGTTTCTGGGGTATCGGGGCCAACGTCCTGACTTTC.

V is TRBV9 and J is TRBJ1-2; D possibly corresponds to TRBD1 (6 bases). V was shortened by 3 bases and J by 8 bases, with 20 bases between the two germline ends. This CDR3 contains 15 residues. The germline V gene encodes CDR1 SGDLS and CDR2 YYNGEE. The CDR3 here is CASSGPGLGGGGYTF. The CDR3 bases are TGTGCCAGCAGCGGCCCTGGTTTAGGGGGTGGAGGCTACACCTTC.

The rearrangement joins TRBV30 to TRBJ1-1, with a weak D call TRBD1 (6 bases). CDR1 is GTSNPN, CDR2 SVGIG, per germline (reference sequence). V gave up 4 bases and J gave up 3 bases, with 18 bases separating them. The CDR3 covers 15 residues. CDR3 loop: CAWKKTGGADTEAFF. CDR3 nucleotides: TGTGCCTGGAAAAAAACCGGGGGCGCGGACACTGAAGCTTTCTTT.

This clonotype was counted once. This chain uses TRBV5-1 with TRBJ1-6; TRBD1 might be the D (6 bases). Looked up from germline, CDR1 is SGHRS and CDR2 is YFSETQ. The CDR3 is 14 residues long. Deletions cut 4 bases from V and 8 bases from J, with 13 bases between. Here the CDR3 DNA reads TGCGCCAGCAGCGGGGGCGCGAGGGATTCACCCCTCCACTTT. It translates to CASSGGARDSPLHF.

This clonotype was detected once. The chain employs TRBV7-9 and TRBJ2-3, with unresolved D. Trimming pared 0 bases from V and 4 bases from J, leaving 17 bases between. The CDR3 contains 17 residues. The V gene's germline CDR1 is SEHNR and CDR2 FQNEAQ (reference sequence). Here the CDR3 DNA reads TGTGCCAGCAGCTTAGCGGCGGACGGATTTTTGTCAGATACGCAGTATTTT. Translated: CASSLAADGFLSDTQYF. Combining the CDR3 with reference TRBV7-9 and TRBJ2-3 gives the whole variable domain DTGVSQNPRHKITKRGQNVTFRCDPISEHNRLYWYRQTLGQGPEFLTYFQNEAQLEKSRLLSDRFSAERPKGSFSTLEIQRTEQGDSAMYLCASSLAADGFLSDTQYFGPGTRLTVL.

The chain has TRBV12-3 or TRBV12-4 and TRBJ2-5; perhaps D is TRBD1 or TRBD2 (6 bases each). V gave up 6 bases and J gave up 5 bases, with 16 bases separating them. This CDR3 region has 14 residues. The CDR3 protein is CASSLRGVGETQYF. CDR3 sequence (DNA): TGTGCCAGCAGCCTTAGGGGGGTCGGGGAGACCCAGTACTTC.

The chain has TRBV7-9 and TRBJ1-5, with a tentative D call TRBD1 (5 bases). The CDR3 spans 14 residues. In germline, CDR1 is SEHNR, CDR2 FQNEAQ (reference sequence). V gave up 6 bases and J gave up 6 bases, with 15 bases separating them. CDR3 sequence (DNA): TGTGCCAGCAGTTTGGGGGGGTCGGGTCAGCCCCAGCATTTT. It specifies CASSLGGSGQPQHF.

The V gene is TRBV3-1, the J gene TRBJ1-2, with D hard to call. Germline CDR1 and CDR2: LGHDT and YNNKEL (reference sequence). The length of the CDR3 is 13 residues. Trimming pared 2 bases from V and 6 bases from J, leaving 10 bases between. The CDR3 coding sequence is TGTGCCAGCAGCCAAATTATAAACGATGGCTACACCTTC. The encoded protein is CASSQIINDGYTF.

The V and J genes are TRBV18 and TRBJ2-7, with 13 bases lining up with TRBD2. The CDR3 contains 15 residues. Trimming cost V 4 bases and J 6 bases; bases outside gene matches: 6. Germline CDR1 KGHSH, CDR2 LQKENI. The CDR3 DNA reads TGTGCCAGCTCACGAGGGACTAGCGGGGTGAGCGAGCAGTACTTC. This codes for CASSRGTSGVSEQYF.

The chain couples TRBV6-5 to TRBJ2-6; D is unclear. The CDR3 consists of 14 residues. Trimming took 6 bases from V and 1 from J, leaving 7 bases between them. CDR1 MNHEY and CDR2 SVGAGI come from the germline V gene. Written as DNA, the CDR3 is TGTGCCAGCAGGTCCCCGTCTGGGGCCAACGTCCTGACTTTC. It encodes CASRSPSGANVLTF.

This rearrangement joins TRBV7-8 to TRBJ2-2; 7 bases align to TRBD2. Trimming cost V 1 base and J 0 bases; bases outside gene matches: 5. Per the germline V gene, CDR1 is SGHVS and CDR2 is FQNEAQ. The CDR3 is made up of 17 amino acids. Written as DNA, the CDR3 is TGTGCCAGCAGCTTAGGTGTAGCGGGCGCGAACACCGGGGAGCTGTTTTTT. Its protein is CASSLGVAGANTGELFF.

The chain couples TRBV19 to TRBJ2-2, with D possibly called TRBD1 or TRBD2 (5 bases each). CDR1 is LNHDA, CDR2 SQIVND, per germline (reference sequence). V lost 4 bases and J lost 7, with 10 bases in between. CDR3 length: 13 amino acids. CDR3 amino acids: CASSTGRFGELFF. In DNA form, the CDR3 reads TGTGCCAGTAGTACGGGACGGTTCGGGGAGCTGTTTTTT.

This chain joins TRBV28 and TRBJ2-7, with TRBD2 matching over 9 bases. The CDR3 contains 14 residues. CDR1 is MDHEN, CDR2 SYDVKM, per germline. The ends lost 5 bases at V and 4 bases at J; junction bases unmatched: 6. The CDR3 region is CASSPGLAGYEQYF. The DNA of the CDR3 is TGTGCCAGCAGTCCGGGACTAGCAGGATACGAGCAGTACTTC.

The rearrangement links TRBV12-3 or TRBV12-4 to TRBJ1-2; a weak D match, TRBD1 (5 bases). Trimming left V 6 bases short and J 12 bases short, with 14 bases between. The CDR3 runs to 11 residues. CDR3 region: CASSRGTFHTF. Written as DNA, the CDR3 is TGTGCCAGCAGCCGGGGGACCTTCCACACCTTC.

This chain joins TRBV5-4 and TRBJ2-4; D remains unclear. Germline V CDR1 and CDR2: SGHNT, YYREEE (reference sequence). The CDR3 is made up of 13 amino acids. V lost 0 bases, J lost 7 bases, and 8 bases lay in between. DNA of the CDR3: TGTGCCAGCAGCTTGGCGTCTTCGAACATTCAGTACTTC. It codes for CASSLASSNIQYF.

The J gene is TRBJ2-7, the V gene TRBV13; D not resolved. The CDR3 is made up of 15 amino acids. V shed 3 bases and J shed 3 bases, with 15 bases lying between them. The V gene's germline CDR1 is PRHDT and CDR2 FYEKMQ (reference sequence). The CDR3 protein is CASSLWASRFYEQYF. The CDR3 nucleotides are TGTGCCAGCAGCTTGTGGGCCTCCCGTTTCTACGAGCAGTACTTC.

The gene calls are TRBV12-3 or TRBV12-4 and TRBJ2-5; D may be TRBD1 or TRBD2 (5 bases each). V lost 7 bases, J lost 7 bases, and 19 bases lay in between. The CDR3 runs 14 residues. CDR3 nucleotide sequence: TGTGCCAGCAATGAAGGGGCGGGTGAGGGGACCCAGTACTTC. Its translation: CASNEGAGEGTQYF.

CDR3 sequence reads: CASSLWGGGTDTQYF. The CDR3 DNA reads as TGTGCCAGCAGTTTATGGGGGGGCGGGACAGATACGCAGTATTTT. The V and J genes are TRBV27 and TRBJ2-3, with D possibly matching TRBD2 (7 bases). The V gene lost 1 base and the J gene lost 3 bases, with 11 bases spanning the gap. Germline V gene data show CDR1 as MNHEY and CDR2 as SMNVEV (reference sequence). The CDR3 is 15 residues long.

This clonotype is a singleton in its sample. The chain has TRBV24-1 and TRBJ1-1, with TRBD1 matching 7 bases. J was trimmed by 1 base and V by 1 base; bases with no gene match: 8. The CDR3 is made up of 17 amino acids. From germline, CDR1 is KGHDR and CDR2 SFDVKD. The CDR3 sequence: CATSDFDRALTNTEAFF. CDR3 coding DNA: TGTGCCACCAGTGATTTCGACAGGGCCCTGACGAACACTGAAGCTTTCTTT.